The clone carrying this T cell receptor (beta chain) was seen ten or more times. The antigen remains unidentified. This specimen belongs to a study of neurological immune-mediated disorders. Synthesis of cDNA was carried out by template-switch 5'RACE. The reaction used 10-nucleotide random UMIs. Using its own MiXCR run on the 5' RACE reads, TCRdb lists one record per CDR3 protein. The sample includes about 20,000 distinct CDR3 sequences, approximately 7.9% seen only once; the top ten take less than 20%. CDR1 and CDR2 from the germline V gene are SEHNR and FQNEAQ (reference sequence). V was shortened by 7 bases and J by 5 bases, with 11 bases between the two germline ends. The CDR3 spans 12 residues. Study-level results: Expanded clones shared no identical CDR3 amino acid sequences across subjects, which suggested private TCR-beta repertoires in all groups.

The source of this sequence is a woman aged 30 to 39 with HTLV-1-associated myelopathy (HAM/TSP). The sample consisted of CD8+ T cells from blood. The chain has TRBV7-9 and TRBJ1-1, with D unclear. DNA for the CDR3: TGTGCCAGCAACGCGGAGTCGACTGAAGCTTTCTTT. This translates into CASNAESTEAFF.